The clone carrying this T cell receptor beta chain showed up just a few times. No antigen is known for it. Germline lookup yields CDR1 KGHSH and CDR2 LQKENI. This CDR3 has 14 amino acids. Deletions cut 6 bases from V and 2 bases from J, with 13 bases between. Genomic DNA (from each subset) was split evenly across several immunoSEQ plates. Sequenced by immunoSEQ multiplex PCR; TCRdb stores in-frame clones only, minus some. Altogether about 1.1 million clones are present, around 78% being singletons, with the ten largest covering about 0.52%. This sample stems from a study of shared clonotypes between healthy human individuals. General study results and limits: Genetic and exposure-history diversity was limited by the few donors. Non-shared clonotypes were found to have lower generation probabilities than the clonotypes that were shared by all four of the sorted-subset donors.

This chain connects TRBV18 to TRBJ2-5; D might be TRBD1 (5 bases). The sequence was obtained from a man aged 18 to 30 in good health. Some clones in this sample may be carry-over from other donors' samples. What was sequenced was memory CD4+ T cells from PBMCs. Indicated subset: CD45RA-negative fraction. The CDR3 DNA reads TGTGCCAGCTCTTACGGACACGCGCAAGAGACCCAGTACTTC. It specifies CASSYGHAQETQYF.